Below, one TCR beta chain is given with its context. Its antigen is not yet known. Per-base qualities were not stored, and no clone one base away is much larger. TCRbeta CDR3 regions were amplified from genomic DNA using the immunoSEQ Assay, a bias-controlled multiplex PCR. The source study handled its data this way. Within the assay, amplification of reference gene primers was used to estimate how many nucleated cells each sample contained. Sequence reads were collapsed and filtered to measure the absolute abundance of every unique TCRbeta CDR3 rearrangement. Productive Simpson clonality was computed per sample as the square root of Simpson's diversity index over productive rearrangements. In its TCRdb copy, this immuneACCESS table keeps in-frame sequences only and misses some clones. Where compared with another copy, unresolved V genes explain less than half of these, and the others have no known cause. V and J calls and clone size are as listed in that table; D and trimming were resolved from the DNA. For this sample there are about 190,000 clones; approximately 91% appear just once. The ten largest clones add up to approximately 2.3% of the sample.

These data belong to a study of blood T cell repertoires in COVID-19 (dated by TCRdb to the early 2020s). Context from the whole study: The collaborator samples originated in the United States, Italy and Spain and spanned the acute and convalescent phases of COVID-19. The material from the prospective study consisted of cDNA or gDNA derived from T cells, B-cell-depleted T cells, or PBMCs. The dataset comprised deeply sampled blood TCRbeta repertoires from subjects exposed to, actively infected with, or recovered from COVID-19. The repertoires were released in a freely available public database meant as a resource for research on the immune response to SARS-CoV-2. Samples came from the ongoing ImmuneRACE study (first 160 participants) plus 1,254 subjects from 6 global collaborators. Sample metadata almost always included a de-identified subject ID, COVID-19 status, age in years and sex. Where available, HLA class I and class II types were obtained from metadata supplied by the sample provider rather than from assay-based typing. The study at large found these results: The amount of clinical and demographic metadata varied by source and participant and was provided uncurated.

The CDR3, cysteine through phenylalanine, is 12 amino acids long. Just the 36-base CDR3 DNA is kept, in frame starting at base 1. In the germline V gene (reference sequence), CDR1 corresponds to LNHDA and CDR2 to SQIVND. The collaborating institutions used their own protocols to collect whole blood in K2EDTA tubes. For TCRbeta analysis, collaborator samples were shipped as frozen whole blood, as isolated PBMCs, or as DNA extracted from either sample type. This sequence originates from a man between 65 and 80 years old with active or convalescent COVID-19. What was sequenced was peripheral blood. This receptor chain uses TRBV19 and TRBJ2-3, and 8 junctional nucleotides match TRBD2. The DNA sequence is as follows: TGTGCTACGGGACTAGGCACAGATACGCAGTATTTT. It translates to CATGLGTDTQYF.